This entry lists 8 T cell receptor beta chains sequenced from one sample in a study of blood T cells in healthy people across ages (dated by TCRdb to the mid-2010s). The library came from 5' RACE. Sequencing was carried out with an Illumina HiSeq 2500. A second PCR of about 7 to 12 cycles was performed with a sample-barcoded 5' primer and a J-beta primer mix. TCRdb trimmed the raw reads at Q25, called clones with MiXCR and kept productive beta chains. For every CDR3 protein sequence, its rows merge into one entry that carries the most common genes and DNA. Within this sample are hundreds of thousands of distinct CDR3 sequences, with 40% to 50% of them counted one time only. The top ten constitute roughly 19% of the sample. The sequencing input was blood. These receptors all stem from a man between 60 and 70 years old in good health.

V and J are TRBV12-1 and TRBJ2-1; the table's D call, TRBD1, has no DNA check behind it. TRBV12-1 is a recognized pseudogene. The length of the CDR3 is 17 residues. DNA for the CDR3: TGTGCCAGCAGCTGCGATCCCCAGGGGACCGACTACAATGAGCAGTTCTTC. Its translation is CASSCDPQGTDYNEQFF.

The chain carries TRBV20-1 and TRBJ1-5; 9 positions agree with TRBD1. CDR1 and CDR2 from the germline V gene are DFQATT and SNEGSKA (reference sequence). V shed 5 bases and J 0 bases; nucleotides not matched to a gene: 11. CDR3 length: 17 amino acids. CDR3 loop: CSAGPGQGVYSNQPQHF. The DNA of the CDR3 is TGCAGTGCTGGCCCGGGACAGGGAGTCTATAGCAATCAGCCCCAGCATTTT.

This clonotype was detected only once. V and J are TRBV20-1 and TRBJ2-7; 9 nucleotides match TRBD1. Germline loops: CDR1 DFQATT, CDR2 SNEGSKA (reference sequence). The CDR3 length is 14 residues. V was clipped by 3 bases and J by 7 bases; unmatched bases: 10. The CDR3 DNA follows: TGCAGTGCTAGCAGGGACAGGGTTAACAATGAGCAGTACTTC. It yields the protein CSASRDRVNNEQYF.

This clonotype has a handful of counts. The rearrangement joins TRBV11-2 to TRBJ2-5, with D unclear. Between the trimmed V and J ends, which lost 4 bases and 4 bases, there was a span of 10 bases. CDR3 length equals 13 residues. CDR1 is SGHAT and CDR2 is FQNNGV in the germline V gene. CDR3 protein: CASSSTAAETQYF. CDR3 in DNA: TGTGCCAGCAGCTCCACCGCCGCAGAGACCCAGTACTTC.

This chain joins TRBV7-2 and TRBJ2-7; possibly TRBD2 for D (7 bases). This CDR3 contains 15 residues. The ends were cut back, 5 bases at V and 1 base at J, with 15 bases in the middle. Germline CDR1 is SGHTA and CDR2 is FQGNSA. The CDR3 loop is CASSLQGTISYEQYF. The DNA of the CDR3 is TGTGCCAGCAGCCTTCAGGGGACTATTTCCTACGAGCAGTACTTC.

V gene TRBV4-1 combines with J gene TRBJ2-5; 13 bases line up with TRBD2. The V and J ends lost 0 bases and 2 bases, in that order; junction bases with no gene match: 6. Germline values: CDR1 MGHRA, CDR2 YSYEKL. The CDR3 runs 18 residues. The CDR3 sequence is CASSQDKGTSGTQETQYF. In DNA form, the CDR3 reads TGCGCCAGCAGCCAAGATAAGGGGACTAGCGGGACTCAAGAGACCCAGTACTTC.

This clonotype has more than one count but fewer than ten. V gene TRBV7-9 combines with J gene TRBJ2-1; TRBD2 matches 9 bases. Germline CDR1 SEHNR, CDR2 FQNEAQ (reference sequence). J lost 0 bases, V lost 4 bases, and 7 bases had no gene match. The CDR3 sequence is 17 residues long. Written as DNA, the CDR3 is TGTGCCAGCAGCTATTTTAGCGGGGGAAGCTCCTACAATGAGCAGTTCTTC. It codes for CASSYFSGGSSYNEQFF.

This clonotype was detected a few times. The chain joins TRBV28 to TRBJ2-1, with TRBD2 matching 7 bases. CDR3 length: 12 amino acids. V was pared by 8 bases and J by 8 bases, with 6 bases of the junction left unmatched. Germline CDR1 MDHEN, CDR2 SYDVKM. Here the CDR3 reads CASERGADEQFF. In nucleotides, the CDR3 is TGTGCCAGCGAGCGGGGAGCAGATGAGCAGTTCTTC.